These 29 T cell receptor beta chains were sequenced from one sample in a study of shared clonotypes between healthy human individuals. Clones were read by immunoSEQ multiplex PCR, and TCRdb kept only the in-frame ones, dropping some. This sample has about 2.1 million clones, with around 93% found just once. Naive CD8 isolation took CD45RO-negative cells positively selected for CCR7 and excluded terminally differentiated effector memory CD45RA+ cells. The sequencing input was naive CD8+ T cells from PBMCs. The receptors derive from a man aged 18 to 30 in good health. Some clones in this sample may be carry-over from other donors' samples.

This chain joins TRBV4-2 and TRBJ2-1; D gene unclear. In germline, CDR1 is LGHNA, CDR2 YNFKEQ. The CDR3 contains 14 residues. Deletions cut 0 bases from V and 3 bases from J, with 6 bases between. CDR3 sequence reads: CASSQEGGYNEQFF. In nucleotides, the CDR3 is TGTGCCAGCAGCCAAGAAGGCGGCTACAATGAGCAGTTCTTC.

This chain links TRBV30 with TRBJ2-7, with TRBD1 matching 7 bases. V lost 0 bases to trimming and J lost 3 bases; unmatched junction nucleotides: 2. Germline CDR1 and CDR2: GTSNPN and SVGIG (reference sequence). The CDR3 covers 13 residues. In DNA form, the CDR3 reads TGTGCCTGGAGTGTAGGGACAGTCTACGAGCAGTACTTC. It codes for CAWSVGTVYEQYF. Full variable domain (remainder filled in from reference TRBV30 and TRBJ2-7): SQTIHQWPATLVQPVGSPLSLECTVEGTSNPNLYWYRQAAGRGLQLLFYSVGIGQISSEVPQNLSASRPQDRQFILSSKKLLLSDSGFYLCAWSVGTVYEQYFGPGTRLTVT.

CDR3 sequence: CASSQVNNEQFF. The CDR3 DNA is TGTGCCAGCAGCCAAGTAAACAATGAGCAGTTCTTC. The rearrangement uses TRBV14 and TRBJ2-1; D gene ambiguous. From germline, CDR1 is SGHDN and CDR2 FVKESK. The CDR3 covers 12 residues. With 1 base removed from V and 5 bases from J, the gap between germline ends came to 3 bases.

The CDR3 spells CSARLIREQYF. CDR3 coding DNA: TGCAGTGCTAGACTCATACGAGAGCAGTACTTC. This chain joins TRBV20-1 and TRBJ2-7; no firm D call. Germline CDR1 and CDR2: DFQATT and SNEGSKA (reference sequence). The CDR3 extends over 11 amino acids. V dropped 2 bases and J dropped 7 bases, with 9 bases sitting between them.

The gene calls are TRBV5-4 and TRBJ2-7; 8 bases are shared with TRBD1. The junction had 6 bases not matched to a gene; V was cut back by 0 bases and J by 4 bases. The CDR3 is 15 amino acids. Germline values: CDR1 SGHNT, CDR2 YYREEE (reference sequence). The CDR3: CASSLAGTGSYEQYF. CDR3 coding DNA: TGTGCCAGCAGCTTGGCAGGGACAGGAAGTTACGAGCAGTACTTC.

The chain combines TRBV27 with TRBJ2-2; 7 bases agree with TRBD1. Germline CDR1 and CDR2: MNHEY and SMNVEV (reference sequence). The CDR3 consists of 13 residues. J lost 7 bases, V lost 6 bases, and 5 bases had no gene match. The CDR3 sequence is CASRTGFDGELFF. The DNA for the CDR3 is TGTGCCAGCAGGACAGGGTTTGACGGGGAGCTGTTTTTT.

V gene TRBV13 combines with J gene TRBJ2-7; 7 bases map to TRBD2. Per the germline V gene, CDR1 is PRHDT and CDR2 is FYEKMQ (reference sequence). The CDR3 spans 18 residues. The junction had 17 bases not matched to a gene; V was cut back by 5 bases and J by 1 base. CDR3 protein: CASSAIGSEERGSYEQYF. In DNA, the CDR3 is TGTGCCAGCAGCGCAATCGGGTCCGAGGAGCGGGGATCCTACGAGCAGTACTTC. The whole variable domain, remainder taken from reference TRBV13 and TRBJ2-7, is AAGVIQSPRHLIKEKRETATLKCYPIPRHDTVYWYQQGPGQDPQFLISFYEKMQSDKGSIPDRFSAQQFSDYHSELNMSSLELGDSALYFCASSAIGSEERGSYEQYFGPGTRLTVT.

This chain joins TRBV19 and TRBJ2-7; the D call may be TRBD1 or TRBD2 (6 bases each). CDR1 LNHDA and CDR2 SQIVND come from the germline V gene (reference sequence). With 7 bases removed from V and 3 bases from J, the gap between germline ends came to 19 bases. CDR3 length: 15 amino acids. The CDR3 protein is CASKGSDSGFYEQYF. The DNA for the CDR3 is TGTGCCAGTAAAGGGTCGGACAGCGGGTTCTACGAGCAGTACTTC.

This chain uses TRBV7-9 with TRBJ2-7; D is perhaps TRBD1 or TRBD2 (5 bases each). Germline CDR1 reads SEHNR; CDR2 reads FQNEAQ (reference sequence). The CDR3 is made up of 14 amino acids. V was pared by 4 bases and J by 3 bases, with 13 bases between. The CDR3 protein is CASSWGREGYEQYF. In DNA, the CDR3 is TGTGCCAGCAGCTGGGGACGGGAAGGCTACGAGCAGTACTTC.

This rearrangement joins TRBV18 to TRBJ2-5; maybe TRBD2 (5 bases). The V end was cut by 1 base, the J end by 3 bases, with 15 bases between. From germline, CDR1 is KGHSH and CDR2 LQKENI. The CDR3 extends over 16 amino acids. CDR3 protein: CASSPLSEDPKETQYF. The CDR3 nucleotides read TGTGCCAGCTCACCACTATCGGAGGACCCAAAAGAGACCCAGTACTTC. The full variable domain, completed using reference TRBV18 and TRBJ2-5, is NAGVMQNPRHLVRRRGQEARLRCSPMKGHSHVYWYRQLPEEGLKFMVYLQKENIIDESGMPKERFSAEFPKEGPSILRIQQVVRGDSAAYFCASSPLSEDPKETQYFGPGTRLLVL.

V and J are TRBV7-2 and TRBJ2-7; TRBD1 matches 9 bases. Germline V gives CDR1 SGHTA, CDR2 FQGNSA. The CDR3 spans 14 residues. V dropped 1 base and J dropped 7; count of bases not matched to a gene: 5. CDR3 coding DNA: TGTGCCAGCAGCTTAGGGACAGGGGCGAGAGAGCAGTACTTC. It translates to CASSLGTGAREQYF.

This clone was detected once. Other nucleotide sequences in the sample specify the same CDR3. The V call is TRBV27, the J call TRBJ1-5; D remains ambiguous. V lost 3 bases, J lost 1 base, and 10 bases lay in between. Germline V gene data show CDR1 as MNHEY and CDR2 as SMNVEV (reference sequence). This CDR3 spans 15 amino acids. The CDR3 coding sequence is TGTGCCAGCAGTTTGGGGTGGGGAAGCAATCAGCCCCAGCATTTT. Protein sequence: CASSLGWGSNQPQHF.

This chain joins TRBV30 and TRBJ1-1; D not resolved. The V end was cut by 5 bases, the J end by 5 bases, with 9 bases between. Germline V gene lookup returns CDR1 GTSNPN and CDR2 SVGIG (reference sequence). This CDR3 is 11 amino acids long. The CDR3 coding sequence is TGTGCCTGGGACCCTGGTACTGAAGCTTTCTTT. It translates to CAWDPGTEAFF.

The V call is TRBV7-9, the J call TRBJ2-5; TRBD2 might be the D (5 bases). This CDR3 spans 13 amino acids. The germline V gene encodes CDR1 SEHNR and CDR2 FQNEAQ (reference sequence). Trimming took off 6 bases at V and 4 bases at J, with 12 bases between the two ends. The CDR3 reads CASRTPSGETQYF. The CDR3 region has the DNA TGTGCCAGCAGAACCCCAAGCGGAGAGACCCAGTACTTC.

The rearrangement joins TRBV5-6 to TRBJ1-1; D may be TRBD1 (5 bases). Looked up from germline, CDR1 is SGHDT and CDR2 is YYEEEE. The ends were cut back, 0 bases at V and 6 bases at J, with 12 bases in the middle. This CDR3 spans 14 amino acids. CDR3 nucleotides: TGTGCCAGCAGCTTGGGGGAGGGGTCCCCTGAAGCTTTCTTT. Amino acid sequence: CASSLGEGSPEAFF.

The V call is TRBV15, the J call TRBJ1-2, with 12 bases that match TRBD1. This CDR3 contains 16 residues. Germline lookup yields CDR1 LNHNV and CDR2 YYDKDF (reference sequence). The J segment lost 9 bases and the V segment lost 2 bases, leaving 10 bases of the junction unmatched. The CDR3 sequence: CATSRPYPGQGASYTF. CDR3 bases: TGTGCCACCAGCAGACCCTACCCGGGACAGGGGGCGAGCTACACCTTC.

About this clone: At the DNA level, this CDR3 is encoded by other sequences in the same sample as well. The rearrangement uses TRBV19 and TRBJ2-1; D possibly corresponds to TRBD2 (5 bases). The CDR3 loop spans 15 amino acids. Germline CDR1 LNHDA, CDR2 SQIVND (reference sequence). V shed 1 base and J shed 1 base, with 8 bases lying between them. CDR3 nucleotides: TGTGCCAGTAGTATAGTCCGGGGTTCCTACAATGAGCAGTTCTTC. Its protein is CASSIVRGSYNEQFF. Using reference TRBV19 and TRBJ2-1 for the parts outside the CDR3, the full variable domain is DGGITQSPKYLFRKEGQNVTLSCEQNLNHDAMYWYRQDPGQGLRLIYYSQIVNDFQKGDIAEGYSVSREKKESFPLTVTSAQKNPTAFYLCASSIVRGSYNEQFFGPGTRLTVL.

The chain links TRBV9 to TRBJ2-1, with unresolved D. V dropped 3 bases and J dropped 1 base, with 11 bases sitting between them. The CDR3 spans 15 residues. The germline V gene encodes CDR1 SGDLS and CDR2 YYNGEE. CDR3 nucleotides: TGTGCCAGCAGCGCCACCAATCTTTCCTACAATGAGCAGTTCTTC. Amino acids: CASSATNLSYNEQFF.

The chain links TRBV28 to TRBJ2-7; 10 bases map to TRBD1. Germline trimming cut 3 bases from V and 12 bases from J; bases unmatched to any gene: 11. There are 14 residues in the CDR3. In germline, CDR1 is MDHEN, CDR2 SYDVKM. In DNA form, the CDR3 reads TGTGCCAGCAGTTTGGGACAGGGGAGGAAGGTCTTGTACTTC. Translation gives CASSLGQGRKVLYF.

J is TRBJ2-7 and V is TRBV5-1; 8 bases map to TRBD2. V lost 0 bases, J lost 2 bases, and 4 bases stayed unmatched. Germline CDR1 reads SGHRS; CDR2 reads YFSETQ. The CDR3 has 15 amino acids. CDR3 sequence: CASSLELAVPYEQYF. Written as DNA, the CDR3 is TGCGCCAGCAGCTTGGAACTAGCGGTCCCCTACGAGCAGTACTTC.

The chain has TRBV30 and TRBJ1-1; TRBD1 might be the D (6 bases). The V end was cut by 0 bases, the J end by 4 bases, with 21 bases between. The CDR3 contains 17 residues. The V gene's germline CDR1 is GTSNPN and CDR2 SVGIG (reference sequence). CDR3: CAWSVRYRERVSTEAFF. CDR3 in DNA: TGTGCCTGGAGTGTAAGGTACAGGGAAAGGGTTAGCACTGAAGCTTTCTTT.

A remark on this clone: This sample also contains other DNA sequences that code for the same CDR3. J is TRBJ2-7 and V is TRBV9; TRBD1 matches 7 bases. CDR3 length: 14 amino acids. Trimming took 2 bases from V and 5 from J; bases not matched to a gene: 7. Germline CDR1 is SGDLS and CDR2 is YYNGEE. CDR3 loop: CASSVGDRVDEQYF. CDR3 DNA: TGTGCCAGCAGCGTTGGAGACAGGGTCGACGAGCAGTACTTC.

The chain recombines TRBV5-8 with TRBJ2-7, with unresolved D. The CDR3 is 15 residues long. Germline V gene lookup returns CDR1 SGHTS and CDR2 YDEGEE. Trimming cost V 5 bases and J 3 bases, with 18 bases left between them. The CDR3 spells CASRPEAGGYYEQYF. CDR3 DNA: TGTGCCAGCAGGCCCGAGGCCGGTGGATACTACGAGCAGTACTTC.

CDR3: CASSPRVEGEQYF. The CDR3 region has the DNA TGCGCCAGCAGCCCAAGGGTCGAAGGCGAGCAGTACTTC. The V and J genes are TRBV4-1 and TRBJ2-7; D not resolved. From germline, CDR1 is MGHRA and CDR2 YSYEKL. CDR3 length equals 13 residues. V lost 4 bases to trimming and J lost 6 bases, with 13 bases between them.

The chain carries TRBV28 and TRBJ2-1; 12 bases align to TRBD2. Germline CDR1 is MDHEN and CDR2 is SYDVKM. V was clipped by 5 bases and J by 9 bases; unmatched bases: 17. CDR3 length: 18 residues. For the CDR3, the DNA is TGTGCCAGCAGTCTCCTCTCTTCTAGCGGGAGGGCCAAAGGTGAGCAGTTCTTC. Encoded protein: CASSLLSSSGRAKGEQFF.

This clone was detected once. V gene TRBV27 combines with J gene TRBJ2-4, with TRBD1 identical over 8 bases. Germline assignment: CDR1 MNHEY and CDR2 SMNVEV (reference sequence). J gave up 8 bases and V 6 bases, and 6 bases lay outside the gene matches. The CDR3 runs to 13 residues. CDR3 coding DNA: TGTGCCAGCAGAAACAGGGGGGATGACATTCAGTACTTC. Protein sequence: CASRNRGDDIQYF.

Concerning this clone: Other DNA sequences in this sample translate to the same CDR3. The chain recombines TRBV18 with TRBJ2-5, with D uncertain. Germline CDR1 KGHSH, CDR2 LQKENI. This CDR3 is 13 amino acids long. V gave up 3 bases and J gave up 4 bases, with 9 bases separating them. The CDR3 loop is CASSPDRGETQYF. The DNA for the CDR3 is TGTGCCAGCTCACCCGACCGTGGAGAGACCCAGTACTTC. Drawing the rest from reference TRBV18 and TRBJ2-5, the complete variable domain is NAGVMQNPRHLVRRRGQEARLRCSPMKGHSHVYWYRQLPEEGLKFMVYLQKENIIDESGMPKERFSAEFPKEGPSILRIQQVVRGDSAAYFCASSPDRGETQYFGPGTRLLVL.

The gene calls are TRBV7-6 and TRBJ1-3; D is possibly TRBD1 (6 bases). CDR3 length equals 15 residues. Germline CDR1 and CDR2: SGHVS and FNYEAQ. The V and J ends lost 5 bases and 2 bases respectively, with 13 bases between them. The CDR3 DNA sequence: TGTGCCAGCAGCGTAGATGGGGGGCCTGGAAACACCATATATTTT. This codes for CASSVDGGPGNTIYF.

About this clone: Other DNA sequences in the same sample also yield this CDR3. The CDR3 DNA sequence: TGTGCCAGCAGTTTATTAGGGGGGTACAATGAGCAGTTCTTC. Protein: CASSLLGGYNEQFF. The V gene is TRBV27, the J gene TRBJ2-1; perhaps D is TRBD1 or TRBD2 (6 bases each). The CDR3 totals 14 residues. Trimming removed 1 base at V and 4 bases at J, with 8 bases between. From germline, CDR1 is MNHEY and CDR2 SMNVEV (reference sequence).